This T cell receptor beta chain was obtained from a study of human T cells and chemical hapten exposure. Overall study context: An area of 2 cm by 2 cm on upper inner arm skin received 2% DPC for sensitization. While the approximately 25-week study was under way, patients received diphenylcyclopropenone on the scalp every week.

TCRdb reprocessed the RACE reads with MiXCR, giving one entry per CDR3 protein. Here the sample spans roughly 97,000 distinct CDR3 sequences, roughly a quarter being singletons. Only a few counts were recorded for this clonotype. Its antigen is undetermined. Study findings and constraints: Expanded TCRs clustered into significantly more large CDR3 similarity groups than controls, the analysis revealed.

Sample time point: patch test 3, about 24 weeks after DPC sensitization. Described treatment: therapeutic diphenylcyclopropenone sensitization with weekly scalp DPC. CDR3 length equals 10 residues. Germline CDR1 is DFQATT and CDR2 is SNEGSKA (reference sequence). Trimming removed 7 bases from V and 7 bases from J, with 11 bases in between. The V and J genes are TRBV20-1 and TRBJ2-7; D uncertain. This TCR derives from a man aged 35 to 55 with alopecia areata. Some clones in this sample may be carry-over from other donors' samples. The input for sequencing was whole blood, taken in connection with sensitization to the hapten diphenylcyclopropenone (DPC). For the CDR3, the DNA is TGCAGTGGCTGGATCGGGGAGCAGTACTTC. It specifies CSGWIGEQYF.